One and the same sample provided the 25 T cell receptor beta chains below, sequenced in a study of blood T cells in healthy people across ages. Using a J-beta primer mix together with a sample-barcoded 5' primer, a second PCR was run for roughly 7 to 12 cycles. Via MiXCR, TCRdb re-called the 5' RACE reads, giving one row per CDR3 protein. The sample holds hundreds of thousands of distinct CDR3 sequences, roughly 21% seen once. Sequencing was performed on blood. Every receptor here comes from a man between 65 and 80 years old in good health.

This clonotype was seen only a few times. This CDR3 is missing its conserved last phenylalanine or tryptophan, likely due to a read error. The chain carries TRBV18 and TRBJ2-7, with 8 bases lining up with TRBD2. The CDR3 totals 15 residues. V lost 0 bases to trimming and J lost 3 bases; unmatched junction nucleotides: 4. In germline, CDR1 is KGHSH, CDR2 LQKENI. CDR3 region: CASSPPLAGGYEQYL. CDR3 nucleotides: TGTGCCAGCTCACCACCTTTGGCGGGAGGCTACGAGCAGTACCTC.

The rearrangement uses TRBV12-3 or TRBV12-4 and TRBJ2-7; maybe TRBD2 (5 bases). The CDR3 covers 16 residues. V was shortened by 6 bases and J by 4 bases, with 22 bases between the two germline ends. For the CDR3, the DNA is TGTGCCAGCAGACCCTCGGGATCACACAATTCATACGAGCAGTACTTC. Its translation is CASRPSGSHNSYEQYF.

This clonotype was seen more than once but under ten times. The chain employs TRBV30 and TRBJ2-4; tentative D call: TRBD2 (5 bases). This CDR3 has 13 residues. CDR1 is GTSNPN, CDR2 SVGIG, per germline (reference sequence). V was cut by 6 bases and J by 5 bases, with 14 bases left in between. CDR3 nucleotides: TGTGCCTGTTTCGGGGTGGCGGAAAACATTCAGTACTTC. Translation: CACFGVAENIQYF. The full variable domain, with the rest looked up from reference TRBV30 and TRBJ2-4, is SQTIHQWPATLVQPVGSPLSLECTVEGTSNPNLYWYRQAAGRGLQLLFYSVGIGQISSEVPQNLSASRPQDRQFILSSKKLLLSDSGFYLCACFGVAENIQYFGAGTRLSVL.

The rearrangement joins TRBV20-1 to TRBJ1-4; no definite D call. V was shortened by 3 bases and J by 2 bases, with 7 bases between the two germline ends. Germline CDR1 and CDR2: DFQATT and SNEGSKA (reference sequence). CDR3 size: 13 residues. This CDR3 reads CSASDLTNEKLFF. The CDR3 region has the DNA TGCAGTGCTAGCGATCTGACTAATGAAAAACTGTTTTTT.

This chain uses TRBV6-5 with TRBJ1-5; unclear D gene. Germline loops: CDR1 MNHEY, CDR2 SVGAGI. The V and J ends lost 9 bases and 4 bases respectively, with 13 bases between them. The CDR3 contains 13 residues. The CDR3 nucleotides are TGTGCCAGTAGATTCGACGGGAATCAGCCCCAGCATTTT. It encodes CASRFDGNQPQHF.

In this sample, this clonotype turned up a few times. This chain joins TRBV20-1 and TRBJ2-7; possible D gene TRBD2, 5 bases. Looked up from germline, CDR1 is DFQATT and CDR2 is SNEGSKA (reference sequence). This CDR3 is 15 amino acids long. V lost 3 bases and J lost 4, with 19 bases in between. The CDR3 coding sequence is TGCAGTGCTAGGGCCCCCGGGCGGGTGGAGTACGAGCAGTACTTC. Its translation is CSARAPGRVEYEQYF.

This clonotype was detected ten times or more. V is TRBV7-6 and J is TRBJ2-7; no definite D call. Germline CDR1 is SGHVS and CDR2 is FNYEAQ. CDR3 length equals 15 residues. The V and J ends lost 1 base and 2 bases respectively, with 12 bases between them. CDR3 region: CASSLEPVVPYEQYF. CDR3 sequence (DNA): TGTGCCAGCAGCTTAGAGCCGGTAGTTCCCTACGAGCAGTACTTC.

This clonotype has only a few counts. As DNA, the CDR3 is TGTGCCAGCAGTTCAGGGCCCGGTGAGCAGTTCTTC. Its protein product is CASSSGPGEQFF. The chain has TRBV6-2 or TRBV6-3 and TRBJ2-1; D might be TRBD1 (5 bases). Germline V lookup: CDR1 MNHEY, CDR2 SVGEGT. V shed 4 bases and J shed 9 bases, with 10 bases lying between them. The CDR3 runs 12 residues.

The chain joins TRBV18 to TRBJ2-3, with 10 positions matching TRBD2. CDR3 size: 15 residues. V lost 6 bases and J lost 2; bases outside the gene matches: 5. Germline CDR1 is KGHSH and CDR2 is LQKENI. The CDR3 spells CASSPGLANTDTQYF. CDR3 nucleotides: TGTGCCAGCTCCCCGGGACTAGCGAACACAGATACGCAGTATTTT.

This clonotype was counted only a few times. The CDR3 loop reads CASSSPEDTAEAFF. As DNA, the CDR3 is TGTGCCAGCAGCTCCCCCGAGGACACCGCTGAAGCTTTCTTT. The chain carries TRBV6-6 and TRBJ1-1, with D perhaps TRBD1 (5 bases). V lost 6 bases and J 6 bases, leaving 17 bases between the germline ends. Germline V gene sequence: CDR1 MNHNY, CDR2 SVGAGI (reference sequence). This CDR3 region has 14 residues.

This chain connects TRBV20-1 to TRBJ2-1, with 9 bases that match TRBD2. This CDR3 has 16 residues. Germline assignment: CDR1 DFQATT and CDR2 SNEGSKA (reference sequence). Germline trimming cut 0 bases from V and 8 bases from J; bases unmatched to any gene: 11. As DNA, the CDR3 is TGCAGTGCTAGAGATTTAGCGGGAGTACGAGACGATGAGCAGTTCTTC. Encoded protein: CSARDLAGVRDDEQFF.

The rearrangement links TRBV20-1 to TRBJ2-7; TRBD2 is a possible D gene (6 bases). The V and J ends lost 3 bases and 0 bases respectively, with 15 bases between them. CDR1 and CDR2 (germline): DFQATT, SNEGSKA (reference sequence). CDR3 length: 15 residues. Written as DNA, the CDR3 is TGCAGTGCTAGTCTACGTCTAGCGAGCTCCTACGAGCAGTACTTC. Its translation: CSASLRLASSYEQYF.

This chain joins TRBV20-1 and TRBJ2-7, with 13 nucleotides matching TRBD2. The CDR3 runs to 17 residues. V dropped 1 base and J dropped 3; count of bases not matched to a gene: 9. CDR1 and CDR2 (germline): DFQATT, SNEGSKA (reference sequence). CDR3 sequence (DNA): TGCAGTGCTAGAGGGGGACTAGCGGGGCCGAACGGCTACGAGCAGTACTTC. This translates into CSARGGLAGPNGYEQYF.

As regards this clonotype: This could be a read error, since a much larger clone is one nucleotide away. The J gene is TRBJ2-3, the V gene TRBV11-2; 16 positions agree with TRBD2. CDR3 length: 16 amino acids. The germline gives CDR1 SGHAT, CDR2 FQNNGV. The CDR3 sequence: CAGSRGLAGGIDTQYF. The CDR3 nucleotides read TGTGCCGGCAGCCGGGGACTAGCGGGAGGGATAGATACGCAGTATTTT.

This chain joins TRBV27 and TRBJ2-1; D uncertain. Per germline, CDR1 MNHEY and CDR2 SMNVEV (reference sequence). V lost 3 bases and J 9 bases, leaving 6 bases between the germline ends. This CDR3 is 11 amino acids long. CDR3 region: CASSFFGEQFF. The CDR3, as DNA: TGTGCCAGCAGTTTCTTCGGTGAGCAGTTCTTC.

The CDR3 nucleotides read TGTGCCACCAGCAGAGAGTTGCAGCCTAATGAAAAACTGTTTTTT. Protein: CATSRELQPNEKLFF. The chain couples TRBV15 to TRBJ1-4, with D unresolved. The CDR3 is 15 amino acids. V lost 0 bases and J 3 bases, leaving 8 bases between the germline ends. Germline assignment: CDR1 LNHNV and CDR2 YYDKDF (reference sequence).

This clonotype was recorded a few times. The chain carries TRBV5-1 and TRBJ2-2; 11 nucleotides agree with TRBD2. Germline assignment: CDR1 SGHRS and CDR2 YFSETQ. V gave up 5 bases and J gave up 5 bases; unmatched junction bases: 5. This CDR3 is built from 15 residues. This CDR3 reads CASRLAGELTGELFF. CDR3 nucleotides: TGCGCCAGCAGACTAGCGGGAGAACTAACCGGGGAGCTGTTTTTT.

J is TRBJ2-1 and V is TRBV7-2, with D tentatively TRBD1 or TRBD2 (5 bases each). The CDR3 length is 16 residues. V shed 5 bases and J shed 1 base, with 15 bases lying between them. Germline V gene data show CDR1 as SGHTA and CDR2 as FQGNSA. DNA of the CDR3: TGTGCCAGCAGCCCGCACCGGGGCTCGTCCTACAATGAGCAGTTCTTC. This codes for CASSPHRGSSYNEQFF.

In this sample, this clonotype turned up many times. The chain recombines TRBV18 with TRBJ2-7; 9 positions agree with TRBD2. Germline CDR1 is KGHSH and CDR2 is LQKENI. V trimming: 0 bases; J trimming: 5 bases; junction bases outside the gene matches: 5. The length of the CDR3 is 15 residues. Here the CDR3 DNA reads TGTGCCAGCTCACCACCTTCTAGCGGGATCGACGAGCAGTACTTC. Translating it yields CASSPPSSGIDEQYF.

This clonotype was seen a handful of times. The chain is built from TRBV28 and TRBJ2-3; 7 bases are a match to TRBD2. The CDR3 runs to 13 residues. Germline V gene lookup returns CDR1 MDHEN and CDR2 SYDVKM. Trimming at V came to 5 bases and at J to 6 bases, leaving 5 bases not matched to a gene. The CDR3 loop is CASSPLAGDTQYF. The CDR3 DNA is TGTGCCAGCAGTCCATTAGCGGGTGATACGCAGTATTTT.

The V call is TRBV4-1, the J call TRBJ2-5; perhaps TRBD2 as D (6 bases). V gave up 1 base and J gave up 5 bases, with 11 bases separating them. The CDR3 consists of 14 residues. Germline CDR1 is MGHRA and CDR2 is YSYEKL. CDR3: CASSQGRGSETQYF. DNA of the CDR3: TGCGCCAGCAGCCAAGGGCGGGGTTCCGAGACCCAGTACTTC.

As to this clonotype: Sequence at one end of the junction differs from germline and may be a read error. The chain recombines TRBV5-1 with TRBJ2-7; 8 positions match TRBD1. CDR1 is SGHRS, CDR2 YFSETQ, per germline. The length of the CDR3 is 13 residues. The DNA of the CDR3 is TGTGCCAGCAGTGTGACAGGGGACTACGAGCAGTACTTC. Amino acids: CASSVTGDYEQYF.

The table lists this clonotype with a few counts. The V and J genes are TRBV12-3 or TRBV12-4 and TRBJ2-1; D may match TRBD1 or TRBD2 (5 bases each). Trimming cost V 8 bases and J 4 bases, with 9 bases left between them. The CDR3 consists of 12 residues. The CDR3 region has the DNA TGTGCCAGCCGGGACCAATACAATGAGCAGTTCTTC. It yields the protein CASRDQYNEQFF.

This clonotype was counted between two and nine times. The chain employs TRBV28 and TRBJ1-4; 9 bases match TRBD1. The CDR3 is 14 amino acids. In germline, CDR1 is MDHEN, CDR2 SYDVKM. The trim removed 6 bases at V and 5 bases at J, leaving 4 bases unmatched. The CDR3 sequence: CASSVTGGNEKLFF. CDR3 nucleotide sequence: TGTGCCAGCAGCGTAACAGGGGGCAATGAAAAACTGTTTTTT.

The chain combines TRBV12-3 or TRBV12-4 with TRBJ2-2; 10 nucleotides line up with TRBD2. The ends lost 5 bases at V and 1 base at J; junction bases unmatched: 10. CDR3 length equals 18 residues. This CDR3 reads CASSKRTSGIGNTGELFF. CDR3 nucleotides: TGTGCCAGCAGTAAACGGACTAGCGGAATTGGGAACACCGGGGAGCTGTTTTTT.